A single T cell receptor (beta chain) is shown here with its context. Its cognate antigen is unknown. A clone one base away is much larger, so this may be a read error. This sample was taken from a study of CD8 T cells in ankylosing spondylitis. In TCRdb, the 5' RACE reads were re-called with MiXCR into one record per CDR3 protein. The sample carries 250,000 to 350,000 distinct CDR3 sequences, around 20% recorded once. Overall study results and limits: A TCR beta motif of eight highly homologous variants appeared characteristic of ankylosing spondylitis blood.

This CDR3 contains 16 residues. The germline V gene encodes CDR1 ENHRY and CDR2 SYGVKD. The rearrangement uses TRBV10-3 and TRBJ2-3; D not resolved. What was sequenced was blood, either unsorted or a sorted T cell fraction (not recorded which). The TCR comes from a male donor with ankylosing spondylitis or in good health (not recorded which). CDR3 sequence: CTSTVGSSVSTDTQYF. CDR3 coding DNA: TGTACCAGCACTGTGGGCAGTTCAGTAAGCACAGATACGCAGTATTTT.